This T cell receptor (beta chain) was captured in a study of blood T cell repertoires in COVID-19. Study-wide context: PBMCs, B-cell-depleted T cells, or T cells were the source of the cDNA or gDNA that made up the material.

Original processing notes: Estimation of nucleated cell counts was performed using reference gene primer amplification. The table came from immunoSEQ multiplex PCR; TCRdb's copy has only in-frame clones and leaves some out. V, J and clone size derive from that table, while D and trimming were established from the DNA sequence. The sample consists of under 200,000 clones, approximately 81% of them appearing once. The sequence derives from a man in his forties or fifties with acute or convalescent COVID-19. Sample: peripheral blood.

The CDR3 protein is CASSVGLTSGGARRSDGELFF. In DNA form, the CDR3 reads TGTGCCAGCAGCGTAGGCTTAACTAGCGGGGGGGCCCGGAGGTCGGACGGGGAGCTGTTTTTT. The genes are TRBV9 and TRBJ2-2; 13 bases are shared with TRBD2. Germline V CDR1 and CDR2: SGDLS, YYNGEE. Trimming at V came to 0 bases and at J to 7 bases, leaving 18 bases not matched to a gene. The CDR3 consists of 21 residues.